Listed below are T cell receptor beta chains from one sample, sequenced in a study of blood T cell repertoires in COVID-19. Clones were read by immunoSEQ multiplex PCR, and TCRdb kept only the in-frame ones, dropping some. The table records hundreds of thousands of clones, 85% to 90% of them present only once. The source material was peripheral blood. The receptor set was obtained from a man over 45 with acute or convalescent COVID-19. CDR3s include the opening cysteine and the closing phenylalanine or tryptophan. Fields, in order: clone size, V gene, D gene, J gene, CDR3 DNA, CDR3 protein. The D gene is left open where the match is weak. The listing skips clone size in some rows; elsewhere it reads once, few, many or a size class.

clone_size: once
v_call: TRBV29-1
d_call: .
j_call: TRBJ2-6
cdr3_nt: TGCAGCGTGGTCGGAGACTCTGGGGCCAACGTCCTGACTTTC
cdr3_aa: CSVVGDSGANVLTF

clone_size: .
v_call: TRBV10-3
d_call: .
j_call: TRBJ1-1
cdr3_nt: TGTGCTCTGACCCGGGGATTGAACACTGAAGCTTTCTTT
cdr3_aa: CALTRGLNTEAFF

clone_size: .
v_call: TRBV27
d_call: .
j_call: TRBJ1-5
cdr3_nt: TGTGCCAGCAGTCGATTGGGGCTGGACAATCAGCCCCAGCATTTT
cdr3_aa: CASSRLGLDNQPQHF

clone_size: .
v_call: TRBV2
d_call: .
j_call: TRBJ1-4
cdr3_nt: TGTGCCAGCAGTGAAAGGAGGGGTTGGGAAAAACTGTTTTTT
cdr3_aa: CASSERRGWEKLFF

clone_size: .
v_call: TRBV7-9
d_call: .
j_call: TRBJ2-7
cdr3_nt: TGTGCCAGCAGCTTACGAGCGGACTCCTACGAGCAGTACTTC
cdr3_aa: CASSLRADSYEQYF

clone_size: once
v_call: TRBV6-4
d_call: .
j_call: TRBJ1-2
cdr3_nt: TGTGCCAGCAGTGACAGGGGCTATGGCTACACCTTC
cdr3_aa: CASSDRGYGYTF

clone_size: .
v_call: TRBV5-1
d_call: .
j_call: TRBJ2-7
cdr3_nt: TGCGCCAGCAGCTTGCAAGGGCAGGGTTACGAGCAGTACTTC
cdr3_aa: CASSLQGQGYEQYF

clone_size: .
v_call: TRBV2
d_call: TRBD1
j_call: TRBJ2-5
cdr3_nt: TGTGCCAGCAAGCAAGCCCGGACAGGCCAAGAGACCCAGTACTTC
cdr3_aa: CASKQARTGQETQYF

clone_size: .
v_call: TRBV19
d_call: .
j_call: TRBJ1-1
cdr3_nt: TGTGCCAGTAGTATAGGAGCTACTGAAGCTTTCTTT
cdr3_aa: CASSIGATEAFF

clone_size: .
v_call: TRBV5-4
d_call: TRBD1
j_call: TRBJ1-1
cdr3_nt: TGTGCCAGCAGCTTGCCTCGTCAGGGGGCTGAAGCTTTCTTT
cdr3_aa: CASSLPRQGAEAFF

clone_size: .
v_call: TRBV6-1
d_call: .
j_call: TRBJ1-4
cdr3_nt: TGTGCCAGCAGTGAAGGGGGCAATGCAAAACTGTTTTTT
cdr3_aa: CASSEGGNAKLFF

clone_size: .
v_call: TRBV27
d_call: .
j_call: TRBJ2-5
cdr3_nt: TGTGCCAGCAGGACGGGGGGCACAGGGGAGACCCAGTACTTC
cdr3_aa: CASRTGGTGETQYF

clone_size: .
v_call: TRBV6-1
d_call: .
j_call: TRBJ2-7
cdr3_nt: TGTGCCAGCAAGGGGGGGGATTCTTACTCCTACGAGCAGTACTTC
cdr3_aa: CASKGGDSYSYEQYF

clone_size: .
v_call: TRBV6-6
d_call: .
j_call: TRBJ1-1
cdr3_nt: TGTGCCAGCAGTTACGGCAGGGTCAACACTGAAGCTTTCTTT
cdr3_aa: CASSYGRVNTEAFF

clone_size: .
v_call: TRBV7-2
d_call: TRBD2
j_call: TRBJ2-3
cdr3_nt: TGTGCCAGCAGCTTAGCCCCACTAGCGGGGGGCACAGATACGCAGTATTTT
cdr3_aa: CASSLAPLAGGTDTQYF

clone_size: .
v_call: TRBV19
d_call: TRBD1
j_call: TRBJ1-4
cdr3_nt: TGTGCCAGTAATTACAGGGGGCGAGATGAAAAACTGTTTTTT
cdr3_aa: CASNYRGRDEKLFF

clone_size: .
v_call: TRBV19
d_call: .
j_call: TRBJ1-5
cdr3_nt: TGTGCCAGTAGTATAGGAGGGTGGAATCAGCCCCAGCATTTT
cdr3_aa: CASSIGGWNQPQHF

clone_size: .
v_call: TRBV6-5
d_call: .
j_call: TRBJ1-1
cdr3_nt: TGTGCCAGCAACCCAACAGGACAATCTACCCAAGCTTTCTTT
cdr3_aa: CASNPTGQSTQAFF

clone_size: .
v_call: TRBV4-1
d_call: TRBD1
j_call: TRBJ1-2
cdr3_nt: TGCGCCAGCAGCCAGGCAGACAGGGGAGGCTATGGCTACACCTTC
cdr3_aa: CASSQADRGGYGYTF

clone_size: .
v_call: TRBV7-8
d_call: TRBD1
j_call: TRBJ1-2
cdr3_nt: TGTGCCAGCAGCTTAGCGGACAGGCTCAACTATGGCTACACCTTC
cdr3_aa: CASSLADRLNYGYTF

clone_size: once
v_call: TRBV2
d_call: .
j_call: TRBJ1-1
cdr3_nt: TGTGCCAGCAGTGTTTGGGGCGTCGCTGAAGCTTTCTTT
cdr3_aa: CASSVWGVAEAFF

clone_size: .
v_call: TRBV24-1
d_call: .
j_call: TRBJ2-1
cdr3_nt: TGTGCCACCAGTGATCCGCGGCTTTACAATGAGCAGTTCTTC
cdr3_aa: CATSDPRLYNEQFF

clone_size: .
v_call: TRBV6-5
d_call: .
j_call: TRBJ2-2
cdr3_nt: TGTGCCAGCAGTTACTCGACATCGGCGGGGTCTGGGGAGCTGTTTTTT
cdr3_aa: CASSYSTSAGSGELFF

clone_size: .
v_call: TRBV7-9
d_call: TRBD1
j_call: TRBJ1-1
cdr3_nt: TGTGCCAGCAGCTTCAGTACAGGGGGCGCTAAGAACACTGAAGCTTTCTTT
cdr3_aa: CASSFSTGGAKNTEAFF

clone_size: .
v_call: TRBV5-6
d_call: .
j_call: TRBJ1-5
cdr3_nt: TGTGCCAGCAGCCAACAGGGCTATAGCAATCAGCCCCAGCATTTT
cdr3_aa: CASSQQGYSNQPQHF

clone_size: .
v_call: TRBV5-6
d_call: TRBD1
j_call: TRBJ1-2
cdr3_nt: TGTGCCAGCAGGGCCCTCGCAGGGGGTGGCTACACCTTC
cdr3_aa: CASRALAGGGYTF

clone_size: .
v_call: TRBV5-4
d_call: .
j_call: TRBJ2-7
cdr3_nt: TGTGCCAGCAGCTTGCCCGGGATCGACGAGCAGTACTTC
cdr3_aa: CASSLPGIDEQYF

clone_size: .
v_call: TRBV11-2
d_call: .
j_call: TRBJ1-1
cdr3_nt: TGTGCCAGCAGCTTAGAATGGGGAAGGGGCACTGAAGCTTTCTTT
cdr3_aa: CASSLEWGRGTEAFF

clone_size: .
v_call: TRBV10-2
d_call: .
j_call: TRBJ1-5
cdr3_nt: TGCGCCAGCAGTGAGAACAGTAGCAATCAGCCCCAGCATTTT
cdr3_aa: CASSENSSNQPQHF

clone_size: .
v_call: TRBV5-1
d_call: .
j_call: TRBJ1-1
cdr3_nt: TGCGCCAGCAGCTTGACAGACGGTAGCACTGAAGCTTTCTTT
cdr3_aa: CASSLTDGSTEAFF

clone_size: few
v_call: TRBV11-3
d_call: TRBD1
j_call: TRBJ1-1
cdr3_nt: TGTGCCAGCAGCTTCAACCAGGGGGCAACTGAAGCTTTCTTT
cdr3_aa: CASSFNQGATEAFF

clone_size: .
v_call: TRBV5-1
d_call: TRBD1
j_call: TRBJ1-2
cdr3_nt: TGCGCCAGCAGCCAAGCGACAGGGGGGGACTATGGCTACACCTTC
cdr3_aa: CASSQATGGDYGYTF

clone_size: .
v_call: TRBV10-1
d_call: TRBD1
j_call: TRBJ1-2
cdr3_nt: TGCGCCAGCAGTCAAGCCACAGGGGGCCCCTCCTGGGAAGGCTACACCTTC
cdr3_aa: CASSQATGGPSWEGYTF

clone_size: .
v_call: TRBV5-5
d_call: .
j_call: TRBJ1-6
cdr3_nt: TGTGCCAGCAGCTTGAGTGCCGGGAACGATTATTCACCCCTCCACTTT
cdr3_aa: CASSLSAGNDYSPLHF

clone_size: .
v_call: TRBV2
d_call: .
j_call: TRBJ2-1
cdr3_nt: TGTGCCAGCACGGGCGGGGGCCTGACCTACAATGAGCAGTTCTTC
cdr3_aa: CASTGGGLTYNEQFF

clone_size: .
v_call: TRBV6-5
d_call: .
j_call: TRBJ1-4
cdr3_nt: TGTGCCAGCGCCCGACAGCCTAATGAAAAACTGTTTTTT
cdr3_aa: CASARQPNEKLFF

clone_size: .
v_call: TRBV4-1
d_call: .
j_call: TRBJ1-5
cdr3_nt: TGCGCCAGCAGCTTAACATGGGGCGAAAATCAGCCCCAGCATTTT
cdr3_aa: CASSLTWGENQPQHF

clone_size: .
v_call: TRBV6-1
d_call: TRBD1
j_call: TRBJ1-1
cdr3_nt: TGTGCCAGCAGTGAACTTCCGGACAGGGACACTGAAGCTTTCTTT
cdr3_aa: CASSELPDRDTEAFF

clone_size: .
v_call: TRBV6-5
d_call: .
j_call: TRBJ2-2
cdr3_nt: TGTGCCAGCAGTAGGCAGGCATACACCGGGGAGCTGTTTTTT
cdr3_aa: CASSRQAYTGELFF

clone_size: .
v_call: TRBV5-1
d_call: .
j_call: TRBJ2-1
cdr3_nt: TGCGCCAGCAGCCTACAGGGAATGGCCTACAATGAGCAGTTCTTC
cdr3_aa: CASSLQGMAYNEQFF

clone_size: .
v_call: TRBV10-3
d_call: .
j_call: TRBJ1-1
cdr3_nt: TGTGCCATCAGTGAGTCTAGTACCGCGCACACTGAAGCTTTCTTT
cdr3_aa: CAISESSTAHTEAFF

clone_size: .
v_call: TRBV6-1
d_call: .
j_call: TRBJ2-3
cdr3_nt: TGTGCCAGCAGTGAATTATTAGATACGCAGTATTTT
cdr3_aa: CASSELLDTQYF

clone_size: .
v_call: TRBV5-1
d_call: TRBD1
j_call: TRBJ2-5
cdr3_nt: TGCGCCAGCAGCTCCCAGGGGGCCCCGTTACAAGAGACCCAGTACTTC
cdr3_aa: CASSSQGAPLQETQYF

clone_size: .
v_call: TRBV5-1
d_call: .
j_call: TRBJ1-2
cdr3_nt: TGCGCCAGCAGCGGCAGGCTTGGCTACACCTTC
cdr3_aa: CASSGRLGYTF

clone_size: .
v_call: TRBV12-3/TRBV12-4
d_call: TRBD1
j_call: TRBJ1-2
cdr3_nt: TGTGCCAGCAAAGTGACAGGGGTTGGCTACACCTTC
cdr3_aa: CASKVTGVGYTF

clone_size: .
v_call: TRBV6-5
d_call: TRBD1
j_call: TRBJ1-6
cdr3_nt: TGTGCCAGCACCCCCCGCTGGGACAGGGACTCACCCCTCCACTTT
cdr3_aa: CASTPRWDRDSPLHF

clone_size: .
v_call: TRBV2
d_call: TRBD1
j_call: TRBJ1-4
cdr3_nt: TGTGCCAGCGGACAGGGACCTAATGAAAAACTGTTTTTT
cdr3_aa: CASGQGPNEKLFF

clone_size: .
v_call: TRBV12-3/TRBV12-4
d_call: .
j_call: TRBJ1-1
cdr3_nt: TGTGCCAGCAGTCCTCAGGGGAAGGCTGAAGCTTTCTTT
cdr3_aa: CASSPQGKAEAFF

clone_size: .
v_call: TRBV6-5
d_call: TRBD1
j_call: TRBJ1-4
cdr3_nt: TGTGCCAGCAGTTACGCCTCCGGGACAGCCCATGAAAAACTGTTTTTT
cdr3_aa: CASSYASGTAHEKLFF

clone_size: .
v_call: TRBV5-1
d_call: .
j_call: TRBJ1-2
cdr3_nt: TGCGCCAGCAGCTCTCAGGGATCCTATGGCTACACCTTC
cdr3_aa: CASSSQGSYGYTF

clone_size: .
v_call: TRBV4-1
d_call: .
j_call: TRBJ1-2
cdr3_nt: TGCGCCAGCAGCCAAGACAGGGTTGGCTACACCTTC
cdr3_aa: CASSQDRVGYTF

clone_size: .
v_call: TRBV27
d_call: TRBD1
j_call: TRBJ1-4
cdr3_nt: TGTGCCAGCAGTCCGACAGGGCGGGGCGAAAAACTGTTTTTT
cdr3_aa: CASSPTGRGEKLFF

clone_size: once
v_call: TRBV6-1
d_call: TRBD1
j_call: TRBJ2-5
cdr3_nt: TGTGCCAGCAGTGAAGCCGGACAGGGGGAAGAGACCCAGTACTTC
cdr3_aa: CASSEAGQGEETQYF

clone_size: .
v_call: TRBV5-1
d_call: .
j_call: TRBJ1-6
cdr3_nt: TGCGCCAGCAGCTTGGAACAGGCGCCGCTTTCACCCCTCCACTTT
cdr3_aa: CASSLEQAPLSPLHF